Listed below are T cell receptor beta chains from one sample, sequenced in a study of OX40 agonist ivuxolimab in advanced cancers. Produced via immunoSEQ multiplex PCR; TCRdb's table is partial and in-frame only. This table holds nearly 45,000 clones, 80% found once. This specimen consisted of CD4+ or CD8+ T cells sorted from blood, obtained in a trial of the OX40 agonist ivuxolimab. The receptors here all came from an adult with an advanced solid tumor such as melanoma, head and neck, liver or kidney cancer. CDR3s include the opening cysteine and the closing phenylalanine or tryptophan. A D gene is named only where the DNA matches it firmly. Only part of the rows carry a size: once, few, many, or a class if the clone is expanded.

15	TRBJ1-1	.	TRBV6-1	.	CASSEADTANTEAFF	TGTGCCAGCAGTGAAGCGGATACTGCGAACACTGAAGCTTTCTTT
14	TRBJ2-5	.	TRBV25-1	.	CASSTSGAQETQYF	TGTGCCAGCAGCACGAGTGGGGCCCAAGAGACCCAGTACTTC
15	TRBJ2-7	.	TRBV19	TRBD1	CASSPGQGYPYEQYF	TGTGCCAGTAGTCCCGGACAGGGTTATCCCTACGAGCAGTACTTC
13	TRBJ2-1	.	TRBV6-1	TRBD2	CASRVSGGNEQFF	TGTGCCAGCAGGGTTAGCGGGGGGAATGAGCAGTTCTTC
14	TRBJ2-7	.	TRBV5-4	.	CASSRVEGIYEQYF	TGTGCCAGCAGCCGTGTCGAGGGCATTTACGAGCAGTACTTC
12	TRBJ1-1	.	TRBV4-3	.	CASSQVWGTAFF	TGCGCCAGCAGCCAAGTGTGGGGTACGGCTTTCTTT
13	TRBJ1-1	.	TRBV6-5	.	CASGRTGNTEAFF	TGTGCCAGCGGCAGGACGGGGAACACTGAAGCTTTCTTT
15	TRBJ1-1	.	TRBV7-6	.	CASSSRGGENTEAFF	TGTGCCAGCAGCTCCCGGGGGGGGGAGAACACTGAAGCTTTCTTT
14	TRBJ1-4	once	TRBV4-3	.	CASSQGGNGEKLFF	TGCGCCAGCAGCCAAGGAGGGAATGGGGAAAAACTGTTTTTT
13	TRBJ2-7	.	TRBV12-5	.	CASGLAQGYEQYF	TGTGCTAGTGGTTTGGCACAGGGCTACGAGCAGTACTTC
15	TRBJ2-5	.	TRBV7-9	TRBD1	CASSPPGTGSETQYF	TGTGCCAGCAGCCCGCCCGGGACAGGGTCAGAGACCCAGTACTTC
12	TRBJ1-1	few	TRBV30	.	CAWRGEYTEAFF	TGTGCCTGGAGGGGGGAGTACACTGAAGCTTTCTTT
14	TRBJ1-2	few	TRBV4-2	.	CASSQTDKNYGYTF	TGTGCCAGCAGCCAAACCGACAAGAACTATGGCTACACCTTC
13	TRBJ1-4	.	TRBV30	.	CAWSKGGPEKLFF	TGTGCCTGGAGTAAGGGAGGCCCTGAAAAACTGTTTTTT
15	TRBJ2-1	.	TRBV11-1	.	CASSLSQGIYNEQFF	TGTGCCAGCAGCTTATCGCAGGGAATCTACAATGAGCAGTTCTTC
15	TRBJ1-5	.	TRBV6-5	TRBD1	CASRPTVHRGQPQHF	TGTGCCAGCAGGCCTACCGTTCACAGGGGTCAGCCCCAGCATTTT
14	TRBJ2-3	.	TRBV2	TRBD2	CASEEREGPDTQYF	TGTGCCAGCGAAGAGCGGGAGGGCCCAGATACGCAGTATTTT
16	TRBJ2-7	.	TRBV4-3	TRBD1	CASSQESTGAFYEQYF	TGCGCCAGCAGCCAAGAGTCGACAGGGGCCTTCTACGAGCAGTACTTC
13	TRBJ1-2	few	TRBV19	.	CASSIDASYGYTF	TGTGCCAGTAGTATTGACGCTTCCTATGGCTACACCTTC
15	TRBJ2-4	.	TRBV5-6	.	CASTAQLQAKNIQYF	TGTGCCAGCACGGCGCAGTTGCAAGCCAAAAACATTCAGTACTTC
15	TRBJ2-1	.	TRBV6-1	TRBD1	CASKGQDVSYNEQFF	TGTGCCAGTAAGGGACAGGACGTCTCCTACAATGAGCAGTTCTTC
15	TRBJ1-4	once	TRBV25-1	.	CASSEIGPNNEKLFF	TGTGCCAGCAGTGAAATCGGTCCCAATAATGAAAAACTGTTTTTT
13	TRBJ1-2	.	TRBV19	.	CASSITGGGGYTF	TGTGCCAGTAGTATCACGGGCGGCGGTGGCTACACCTTC
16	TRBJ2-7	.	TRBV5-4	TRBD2	CASSLATGLAGPEQYF	TGTGCCAGCAGCTTGGCTACGGGACTAGCGGGGCCCGAGCAGTACTTC
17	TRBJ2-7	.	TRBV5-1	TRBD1	CASSLAYRGHPSYEQYF	TGCGCCAGCAGCTTGGCCTACAGGGGTCACCCGTCCTACGAGCAGTACTTC
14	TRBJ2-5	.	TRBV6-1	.	CASKGGGTSKTQYF	TGTGCCAGCAAAGGGGGGGGGACATCAAAGACCCAGTACTTC
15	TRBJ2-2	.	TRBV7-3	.	CASSLLVGNTGELFF	TGTGCCAGCAGCTTACTAGTAGGGAACACCGGGGAGCTGTTTTTT
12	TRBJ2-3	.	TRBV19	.	CASSRATDTQYF	TGTGCCAGTAGTAGGGCTACAGATACGCAGTATTTT
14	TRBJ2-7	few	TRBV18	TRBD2	CASSPLGGSSEQYF	TGTGCCAGCTCACCCCTCGGGGGGTCGAGCGAGCAGTACTTC
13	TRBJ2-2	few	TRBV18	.	CASSRGNTGELFF	TGTGCCAGCTCACGCGGGAACACCGGGGAGCTGTTTTTT
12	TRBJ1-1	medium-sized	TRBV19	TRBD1	CASSIGDRGAFF	TGTGCCAGTAGTATAGGGGACAGGGGAGCTTTCTTT
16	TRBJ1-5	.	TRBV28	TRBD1	CASSIYRDRGHQPQHF	TGTGCCAGCAGTATATACCGGGACAGGGGGCACCAGCCCCAGCATTTT
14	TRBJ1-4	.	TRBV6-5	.	CASSYGGVGEKLFF	TGTGCCAGCAGTTACGGGGGTGTGGGTGAAAAACTGTTTTTT
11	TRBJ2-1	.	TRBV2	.	CATQGWNEQFF	TGTGCCACCCAGGGGTGGAATGAGCAGTTCTTC
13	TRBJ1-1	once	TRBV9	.	CASSATPGTEAFF	TGTGCCAGCAGCGCAACCCCAGGAACTGAAGCTTTCTTT
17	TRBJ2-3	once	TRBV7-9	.	CASSYNPRVGVTDTQYF	TGTGCCAGCAGTTACAACCCCAGGGTAGGGGTCACAGATACGCAGTATTTT
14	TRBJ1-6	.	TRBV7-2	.	CASSLVGYGSPLHF	TGTGCCAGCAGCTTAGTGGGATATGGATCACCCCTCCACTTT
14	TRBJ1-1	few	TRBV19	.	CASSRGPTQSEAFF	TGTGCCAGTAGTCGGGGCCCCACCCAGAGCGAAGCTTTCTTT
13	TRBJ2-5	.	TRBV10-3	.	CAIRGGQQETQYF	TGTGCCATCCGGGGCGGACAGCAAGAGACCCAGTACTTC
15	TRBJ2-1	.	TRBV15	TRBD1	CATSSYRGTYNEQFF	TGTGCCACCAGCAGCTACAGGGGTACCTACAATGAGCAGTTCTTC
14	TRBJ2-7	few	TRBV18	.	CASSPPSGFSEQYF	TGTGCCAGCTCACCACCCAGCGGATTTTCCGAGCAGTACTTC
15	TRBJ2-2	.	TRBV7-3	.	CASKASSSNTGELFF	TGTGCCAGCAAAGCTAGCTCTTCGAACACCGGGGAGCTGTTTTTT
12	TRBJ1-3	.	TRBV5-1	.	CASKHDSHTIYF	TGCGCCAGCAAGCACGACAGCCACACCATATATTTT
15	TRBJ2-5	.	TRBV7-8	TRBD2	CASSIGGNGKETQYF	TGTGCCAGCAGCATCGGGGGGAACGGTAAAGAGACCCAGTACTTC
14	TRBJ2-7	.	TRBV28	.	CASTPFGASYEQYF	TGTGCCAGCACACCCTTCGGGGCCTCCTACGAGCAGTACTTC
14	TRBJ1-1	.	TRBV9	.	CASSVVDTESEAFF	TGTGCCAGCAGCGTAGTCGATACCGAGTCAGAAGCTTTCTTT
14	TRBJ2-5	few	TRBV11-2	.	CASSPMGREETQYF	TGTGCCAGCAGCCCCATGGGGAGAGAGGAGACCCAGTACTTC
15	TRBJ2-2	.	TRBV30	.	CAWSPAQTNTGELFF	TGTGCCTGGAGCCCCGCCCAGACTAACACCGGGGAGCTGTTTTTT
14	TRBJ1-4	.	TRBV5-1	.	CASSETLGSQKLFF	TGCGCCAGCAGCGAGACGTTGGGCTCGCAAAAACTGTTTTTT
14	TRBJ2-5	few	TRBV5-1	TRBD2	CASSPGLTQETQYF	TGCGCCAGCTCTCCGGGACTAACACAAGAGACCCAGTACTTC
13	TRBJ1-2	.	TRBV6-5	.	CASSPRAFYGYTF	TGTGCCAGCAGCCCGAGGGCATTTTATGGCTACACCTTC
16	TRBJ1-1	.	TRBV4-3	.	CASSQGSGGVRTEAFF	TGCGCCAGCAGCCAAGGGAGTGGTGGGGTTCGAACTGAAGCTTTCTTT